This T cell receptor beta chain was found in a study of OX40 agonist ivuxolimab in advanced cancers. About the research overall: The mean age was 60 years, ranging from about 23 to 79, with around four fifths of participants male. Participants could have had prior anti-PD-1, anti-PD-L1 or anti-CTLA-4 therapy, and about 40% had some.

Study outcomes and limitations: More expanded clones were seen, on average, in CD8+ T cells than in CD4+.

Germline CDR1 LNHDA, CDR2 SQIVND (reference sequence). V lost 3 bases and J lost 3; bases outside the gene matches: 8. The CDR3 covers 16 residues. A word on this clone: Its cognate antigen is unknown.

Clones were read by immunoSEQ multiplex PCR, and TCRdb kept only the in-frame ones, dropping some. The table records some 30,000 clones, over 85% of them present only once. This chain joins TRBV19 and TRBJ2-5; TRBD2 aligns across 9 bases. The TCR comes from an adult with an advanced solid tumor such as melanoma, head and neck, liver or kidney cancer. Material: CD4+ or CD8+ T cells sorted from blood, obtained in a trial of the OX40 agonist ivuxolimab. The CDR3 here is CASSITSGGSKETQYF. CDR3 coding DNA: TGTGCCAGTAGTATTACCAGCGGGGGGTCCAAAGAGACCCAGTACTTC.